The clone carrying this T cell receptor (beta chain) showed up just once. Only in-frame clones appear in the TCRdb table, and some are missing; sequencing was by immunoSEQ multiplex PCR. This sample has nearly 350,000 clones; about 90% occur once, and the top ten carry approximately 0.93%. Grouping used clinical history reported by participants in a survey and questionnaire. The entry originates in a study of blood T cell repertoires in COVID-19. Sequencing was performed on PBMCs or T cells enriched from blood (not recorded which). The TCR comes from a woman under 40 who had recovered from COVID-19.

CDR3 sequence reads: CASSPTATGELFF. The CDR3 DNA follows: TGTGCCAGCAGTCCGACAGCGACCGGGGAGCTGTTTTTT. The V gene is TRBV7-2, the J gene TRBJ2-2; possibly TRBD1 for D (5 bases). The V gene's germline CDR1 is SGHTA and CDR2 FQGNSA. With 6 bases removed from V and 5 bases from J, the gap between germline ends came to 10 bases. This CDR3 is 13 amino acids long. The complete variable domain, with remaining parts taken from reference TRBV7-2 and TRBJ2-2, reads GAGVSQSPSNKVTEKGKDVELRCDPISGHTALYWYRQSLGQGLEFLIYFQGNSAPDKSGLPSDRFSAERTGGSVSTLTIQRTQQEDSAVYLCASSPTATGELFFGEGSRLTVL.